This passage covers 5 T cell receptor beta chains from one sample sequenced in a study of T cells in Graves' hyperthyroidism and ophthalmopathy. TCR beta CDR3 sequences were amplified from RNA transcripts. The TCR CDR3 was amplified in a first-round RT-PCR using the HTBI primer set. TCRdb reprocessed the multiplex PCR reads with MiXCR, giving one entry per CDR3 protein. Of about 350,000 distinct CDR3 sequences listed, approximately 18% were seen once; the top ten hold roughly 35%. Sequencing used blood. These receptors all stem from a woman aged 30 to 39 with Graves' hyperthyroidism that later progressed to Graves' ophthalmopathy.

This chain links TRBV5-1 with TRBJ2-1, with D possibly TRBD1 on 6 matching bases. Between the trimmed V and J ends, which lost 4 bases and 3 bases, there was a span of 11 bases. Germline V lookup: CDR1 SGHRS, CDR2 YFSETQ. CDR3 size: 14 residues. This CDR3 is CASSAGDNYNEQFF. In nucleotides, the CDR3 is TGCGCCAGCAGCGCAGGGGACAACTACAATGAGCAGTTCTTC. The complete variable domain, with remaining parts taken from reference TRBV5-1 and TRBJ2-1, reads KAGVTQTPRYLIKTRGQQVTLSCSPISGHRSVSWYQQTPGQGLQFLFEYFSETQRNKGNFPGRFSGRQFSNSRSEMNVSTLELGDSALYLCASSAGDNYNEQFFGPGTRLTVL.

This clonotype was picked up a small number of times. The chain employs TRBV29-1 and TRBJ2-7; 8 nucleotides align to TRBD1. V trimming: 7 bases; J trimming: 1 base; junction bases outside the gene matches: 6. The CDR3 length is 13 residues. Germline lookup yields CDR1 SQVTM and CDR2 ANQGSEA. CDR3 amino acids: CSALTGESYEQYF. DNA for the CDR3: TGCAGCGCCTTGACAGGGGAATCCTACGAGCAGTACTTC.

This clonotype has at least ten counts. The CDR3 region has the DNA TGTGCCAGCTCACAGATATTCACAGGGCGCTTGAACACTGAAGCTTTCTTT. Amino acids: CASSQIFTGRLNTEAFF. V usage is TRBV18 and J usage is TRBJ1-1; perhaps TRBD1 as D (6 bases). V lost 4 bases and J 0 bases, leaving 18 bases between the germline ends. CDR3 length: 17 residues. Per germline, CDR1 KGHSH and CDR2 LQKENI.

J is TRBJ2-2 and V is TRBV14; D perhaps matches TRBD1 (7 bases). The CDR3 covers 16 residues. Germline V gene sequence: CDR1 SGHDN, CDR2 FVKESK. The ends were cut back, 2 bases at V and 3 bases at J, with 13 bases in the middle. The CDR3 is CASSQLGGQYTGELFF. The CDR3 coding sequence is TGTGCCAGCAGCCAACTGGGGGGACAGTACACCGGGGAGCTGTTTTTT.

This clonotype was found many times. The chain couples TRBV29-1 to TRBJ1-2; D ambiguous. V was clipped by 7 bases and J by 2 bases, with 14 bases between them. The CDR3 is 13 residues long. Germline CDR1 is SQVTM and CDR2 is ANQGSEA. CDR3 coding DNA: TGCAGCGCCCGTCTTGGTGAAAACTATGGCTACACCTTC. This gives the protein CSARLGENYGYTF.